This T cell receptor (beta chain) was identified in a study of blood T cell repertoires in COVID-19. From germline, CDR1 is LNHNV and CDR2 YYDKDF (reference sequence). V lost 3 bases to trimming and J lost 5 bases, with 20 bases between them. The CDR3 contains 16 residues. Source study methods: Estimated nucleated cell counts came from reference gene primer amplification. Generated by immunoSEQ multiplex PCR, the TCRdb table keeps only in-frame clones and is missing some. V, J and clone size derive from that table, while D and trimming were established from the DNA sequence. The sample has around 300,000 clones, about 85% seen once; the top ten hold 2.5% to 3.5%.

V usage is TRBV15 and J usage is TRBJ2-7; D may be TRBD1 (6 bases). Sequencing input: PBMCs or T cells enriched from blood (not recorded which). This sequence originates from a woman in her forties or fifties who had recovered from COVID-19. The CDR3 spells CATSSSARQVTDEQYF. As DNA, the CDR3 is TGTGCCACCAGCAGTTCTGCCCGACAGGTAACGGACGAGCAGTACTTC.